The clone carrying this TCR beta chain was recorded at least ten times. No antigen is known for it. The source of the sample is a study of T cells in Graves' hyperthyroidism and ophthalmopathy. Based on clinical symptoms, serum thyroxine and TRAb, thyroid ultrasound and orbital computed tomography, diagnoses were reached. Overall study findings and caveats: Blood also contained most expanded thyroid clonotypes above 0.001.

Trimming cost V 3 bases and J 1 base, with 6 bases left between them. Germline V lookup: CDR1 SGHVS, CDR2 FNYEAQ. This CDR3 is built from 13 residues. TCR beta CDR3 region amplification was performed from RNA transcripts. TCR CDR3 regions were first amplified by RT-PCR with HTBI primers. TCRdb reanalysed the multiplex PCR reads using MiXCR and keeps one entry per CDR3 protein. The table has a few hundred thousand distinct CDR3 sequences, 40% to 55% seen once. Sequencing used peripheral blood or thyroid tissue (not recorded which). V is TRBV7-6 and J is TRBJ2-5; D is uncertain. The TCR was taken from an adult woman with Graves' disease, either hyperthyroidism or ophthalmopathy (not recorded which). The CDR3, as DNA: TGTGCCAGCAGCTTCCTCCCCCAAGAGACCCAGTACTTC. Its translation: CASSFLPQETQYF.